This entry is about one TCR beta chain. Antigen unknown. CDR3 length: 14 residues. Trimming took off 2 bases at V and 1 base at J, with 8 bases between the two ends. From germline, CDR1 is GTSNPN and CDR2 SVGIG (reference sequence). This record comes from a study of T cell clones after liver transplantation. The wider study: Third-party-reactive TCRbeta sequences from pre-transplant mixed lymphocyte reactions served as antigen-independent comparators. Study-level points and caveats: Rather than being deleted, graft donor-reactive T cells may have moved into the graft. Post-transplant time points were not standardized, so conclusions are preliminary. A significant post-transplant drop in circulating graft-donor-reactive CD4 TCRbeta sequences occurred in most of the 8 subjects.

Assay used: immunoSEQ multiplex PCR; TCRdb lists only in-frame clones, some missing. The data contain about 51,000 clones, roughly nine tenths of them singletons. This sequence originates from a human patient who received a liver transplant. Certain T cells may be donor cells from the graft. Sequences were derived from CD8+ T cells from blood, sampled 12 months after liver transplant. This chain uses TRBV30 with TRBJ2-2; D is uncertain. CDR3: CAWSYGKNTGELFF. CDR3 bases: TGTGCCTGGAGTTACGGAAAGAACACCGGGGAGCTGTTTTTT.